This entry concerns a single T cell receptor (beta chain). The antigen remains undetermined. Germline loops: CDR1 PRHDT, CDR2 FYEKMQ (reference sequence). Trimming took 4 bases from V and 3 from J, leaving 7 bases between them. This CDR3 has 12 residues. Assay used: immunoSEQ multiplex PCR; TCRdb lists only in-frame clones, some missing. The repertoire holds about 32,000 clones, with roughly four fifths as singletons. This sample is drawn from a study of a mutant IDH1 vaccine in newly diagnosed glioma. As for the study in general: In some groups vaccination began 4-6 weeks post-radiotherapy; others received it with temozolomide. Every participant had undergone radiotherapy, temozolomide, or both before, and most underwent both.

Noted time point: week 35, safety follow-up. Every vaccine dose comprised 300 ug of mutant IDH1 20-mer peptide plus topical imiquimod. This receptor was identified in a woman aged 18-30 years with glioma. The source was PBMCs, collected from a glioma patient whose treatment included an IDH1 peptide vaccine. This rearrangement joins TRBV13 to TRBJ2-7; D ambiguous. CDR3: CASSSRGYEQYF. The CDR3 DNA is TGTGCCAGCAGCTCCCGCGGCTACGAGCAGTACTTC.